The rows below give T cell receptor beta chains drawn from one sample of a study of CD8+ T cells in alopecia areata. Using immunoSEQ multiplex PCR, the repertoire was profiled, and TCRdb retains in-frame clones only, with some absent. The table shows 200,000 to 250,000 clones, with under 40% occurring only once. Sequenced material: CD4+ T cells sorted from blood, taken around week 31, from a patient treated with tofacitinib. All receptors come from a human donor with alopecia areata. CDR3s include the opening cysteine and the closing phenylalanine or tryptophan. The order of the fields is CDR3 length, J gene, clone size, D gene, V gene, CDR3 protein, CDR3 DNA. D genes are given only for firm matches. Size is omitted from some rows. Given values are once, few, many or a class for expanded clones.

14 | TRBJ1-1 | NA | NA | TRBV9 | CASSVGGYDTEAFF | TGTGCCAGCAGCGTAGGAGGGTATGACACTGAAGCTTTCTTT
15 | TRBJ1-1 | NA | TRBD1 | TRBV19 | CASSSRANRGREAFF | TGTGCCAGTAGTTCGCGAGCAAACAGGGGACGTGAAGCTTTCTTT
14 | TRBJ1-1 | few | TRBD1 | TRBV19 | CASSTAGTGYAAFF | TGTGCCAGTAGTACCGCCGGGACAGGGTACGCGGCTTTCTTT
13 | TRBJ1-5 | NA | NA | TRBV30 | CAWSVDNNQPQHF | TGTGCCTGGAGTGTGGACAACAATCAGCCCCAGCATTTT
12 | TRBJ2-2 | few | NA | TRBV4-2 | CASSQGPKELFF | TGTGCCAGCAGCCAAGGGCCCAAGGAGCTGTTTTTT
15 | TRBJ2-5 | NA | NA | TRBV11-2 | CASSLDPGGPGTQYF | TGTGCCAGCAGCTTAGACCCCGGGGGACCGGGGACCCAGTACTTC
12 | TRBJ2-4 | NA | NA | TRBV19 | CASRGLVAIQYF | TGTGCCAGTAGGGGGCTAGTGGCCATTCAGTACTTC
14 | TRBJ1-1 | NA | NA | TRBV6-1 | CASSATPGHPEAFF | TGTGCCAGCAGTGCGACGCCGGGACACCCTGAAGCTTTCTTT
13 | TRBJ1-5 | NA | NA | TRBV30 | CAWSADGNQPQHF | TGTGCCTGGAGTGCGGACGGCAATCAGCCCCAGCATTTT
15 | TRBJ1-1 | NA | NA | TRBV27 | CASSLNGGRNTEAFF | TGTGCCAGCAGTCTGAATGGGGGGAGGAACACTGAAGCTTTCTTT
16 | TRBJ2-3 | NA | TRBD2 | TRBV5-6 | CASSLTSGSGTDTQYF | TGTGCCAGCAGCCTGACTAGCGGGAGCGGCACAGATACGCAGTATTTT
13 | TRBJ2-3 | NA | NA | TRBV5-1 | CASSLQGEDTQYF | TGCGCCAGCAGCTTACAGGGAGAAGATACGCAGTATTTT
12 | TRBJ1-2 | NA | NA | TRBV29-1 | CSVAQTGIGYTF | TGCAGCGTCGCCCAAACAGGGATCGGCTACACCTTC
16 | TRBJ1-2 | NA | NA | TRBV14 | CASSPFIGQSNYGYTF | TGTGCCAGCAGCCCTTTCATCGGGCAGTCTAACTATGGCTACACCTTC
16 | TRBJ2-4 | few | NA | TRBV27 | CASSSYGRSMNNIQYF | TGTGCCAGCAGTTCATATGGACGGTCCATGAACAACATTCAGTACTTC
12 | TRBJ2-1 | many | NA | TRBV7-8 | CASSPLGDEQFF | TGTGCCAGCAGCCCGTTGGGGGATGAGCAGTTCTTC
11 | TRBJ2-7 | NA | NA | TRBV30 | CAWTNSYEQYF | TGTGCCTGGACAAACTCCTACGAGCAGTACTTC
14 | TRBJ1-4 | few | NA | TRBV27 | CASSPIDAGEKLFF | TGTGCCAGCAGTCCCATAGATGCCGGGGAAAAACTGTTTTTT
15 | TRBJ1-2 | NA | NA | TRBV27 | CASSPRQLKGYGYTF | TGTGCCAGCAGTCCAAGACAGCTCAAGGGCTATGGCTACACCTTC
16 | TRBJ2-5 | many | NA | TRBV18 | CASSLGGTADQETQYF | TGTGCCAGCTCTCTAGGCGGGACAGCCGACCAAGAGACCCAGTACTTC
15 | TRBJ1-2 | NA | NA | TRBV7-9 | CASTPSSDRNYGYTF | TGTGCCAGCACCCCTTCGTCGGACAGAAACTATGGCTACACCTTC
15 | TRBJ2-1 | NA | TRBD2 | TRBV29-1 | CSVSPTSGNQREQFF | TGCAGCGTTTCCCCGACTAGCGGGAATCAGCGTGAGCAGTTCTTC
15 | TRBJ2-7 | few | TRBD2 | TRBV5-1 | CASRLTSGNLYEQYF | TGCGCCAGCAGGTTGACGAGCGGGAACTTATACGAGCAGTACTTC
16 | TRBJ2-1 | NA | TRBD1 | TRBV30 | CAWRGRGTGGRNEQFF | TGTGCCTGGAGGGGCCGTGGGACAGGGGGCAGGAATGAGCAGTTCTTC
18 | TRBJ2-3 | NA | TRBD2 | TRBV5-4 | CASSSSVARGDYTDTQYF | TGTGCCAGCAGCTCCTCGGTTGCGCGGGGGGACTACACAGATACGCAGTATTTT
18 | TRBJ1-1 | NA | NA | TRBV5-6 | CASSLARGQRSMNTEAFF | TGTGCCAGCAGCTTGGCCCGGGGGCAAAGGTCTATGAACACTGAAGCTTTCTTT
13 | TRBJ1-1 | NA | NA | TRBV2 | CASSEEAGTEAFF | TGTGCCAGCAGTGAAGAGGCAGGTACAGAAGCTTTCTTT
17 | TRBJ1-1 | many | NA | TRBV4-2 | CASSQEDSGGMNTEAFF | TGTGCCAGCAGCCAAGAGGATAGCGGCGGGATGAACACTGAAGCTTTCTTT
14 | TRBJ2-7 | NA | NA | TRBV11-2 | CASSLGGQTYEQYF | TGTGCCAGCAGCTTAGGCGGACAGACATACGAGCAGTACTTC
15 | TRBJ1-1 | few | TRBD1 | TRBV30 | CAWSRDSGMNTEAFF | TGTGCCTGGAGTCGGGACAGCGGAATGAACACTGAAGCTTTCTTT
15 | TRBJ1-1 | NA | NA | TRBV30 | CAWSVSNPRNTEAFF | TGTGCCTGGAGTGTAAGTAACCCGAGGAACACTGAAGCTTTCTTT